The TCR beta chain described here comes from a study of control samples from healthy donors and cancer patients (dated by TCRdb to the early 2020s). About this clone: Its cognate antigen has yet to be identified. Within one base of it there is no much larger clone, and no base qualities were kept. Distinct nucleotide sequences in the sample also encode this CDR3.

Inclusive of the bounding cysteine and phenylalanine, the CDR3 is 14 residues long. Here the CDR3 DNA is all that survives: 42 bases in frame from base 1. According to the germline V gene (reference sequence), CDR1 reads LNHDA and CDR2 reads SQIVND. V gives up 1 base and J gives up 0 bases, and the segment between their germline ends measures 6 bases. Library creation used the immunoSEQ multiplex PCR assay. The source is immuneACCESS, and TCRdb retained only in-frame sequences with V and J called. Part of the clones is not carried over; for the studies checked, unresolved V genes explain less than half of this, and the remainder is unexplained. The sample data list 100,000 to 150,000 clones, and 92% of these were observed just once. The ten largest account for about 0.6% of the sample.

The rearranged chain carries TRBV19 and TRBJ1-1, and the D gene may be TRBD1, 5 bases matching. The clonotype comes from a man older than 75 with head and neck cancer. Input material: PBMCs. Read as DNA, the sequence is TGTGCCAGTAGTATAGCAGGGATGAACACTGAAGCTTTCTTT. This encodes CASSIAGMNTEAFF. The full variable domain, completed from the reference TRBV19 and TRBJ1-1 proteins outside the CDR3, reads DGGITQSPKYLFRKEGQNVTLSCEQNLNHDAMYWYRQDPGQGLRLIYYSQIVNDFQKGDIAEGYSVSREKKESFPLTVTSAQKNPTAFYLCASSIAGMNTEAFFGQGTRLTVV.